The 31 T cell receptor beta chains below all came from one sample that was sequenced in a study of T cells in Graves' hyperthyroidism and ophthalmopathy. RNA transcripts yielded amplified TCR beta CDR3 regions. The TCR CDR3 was amplified in a first-round RT-PCR using the HTBI primer set. TCRdb processed the multiplex PCR reads anew with MiXCR; each CDR3 protein has one entry. Of 500,000 to 700,000 distinct CDR3 sequences listed, 16% are singletons. The specimen was blood. Every receptor here comes from a woman aged 18-29 years with Graves' hyperthyroidism.

This clonotype was observed at least ten times. This chain links TRBV7-2 with TRBJ2-3; D is perhaps TRBD2 (6 bases). The V end lost 1 base, the J end lost 1 base, and 12 bases lay between the germline ends. The CDR3 runs to 16 residues. Germline V gene data show CDR1 as SGHTA and CDR2 as FQGNSA. CDR3 amino acids: CASSLGGAGRTDTQYF. The DNA of the CDR3 is TGTGCCAGCAGCTTAGGCGGGGCGGGGCGCACAGATACGCAGTATTTT.

This clonotype turned up a few times. The V gene is TRBV18, the J gene TRBJ2-1; 9 bases agree with TRBD2. The CDR3 length is 13 residues. Germline values: CDR1 KGHSH, CDR2 LQKENI. V was pared by 8 bases and J by 6 bases, with 5 bases of the junction left unmatched. This CDR3 is CASAGGPFNEQFF. Written as DNA, the CDR3 is TGTGCCAGCGCGGGAGGGCCGTTCAATGAGCAGTTCTTC.

This clonotype was picked up a small number of times. The chain combines TRBV12-3 or TRBV12-4 with TRBJ2-3; no clear D. The V gene lost 7 bases and the J gene lost 5 bases, with 19 bases spanning the gap. There are 15 residues in the CDR3. The CDR3 DNA is TGTGCCAGCACCCTTCCCCCCGTCGGCTTAGATACGCAGTATTTT. Its protein product is CASTLPPVGLDTQYF.

This clonotype was detected many times. V is TRBV27 and J is TRBJ2-1; the match to TRBD2 covers 7 bases. The CDR3 is made up of 15 amino acids. The V segment lost 6 bases and the J segment 0 bases; nucleotides outside the gene matches: 5. CDR1 and CDR2 (germline): MNHEY, SMNVEV (reference sequence). The CDR3 DNA follows: TGTGCCAGCAGCTTGCGCGGGAGCTCCTACAATGAGCAGTTCTTC. Residues: CASSLRGSSYNEQFF.

The rearrangement joins TRBV10-3 to TRBJ1-1; unclear D gene. The CDR3 length is 13 residues. V lost 0 bases and J 11 bases, leaving 13 bases between the germline ends. CDR1 ENHRY and CDR2 SYGVKD come from the germline V gene. For the CDR3, the DNA is TGTGCCATCAGTGAGTCTAGGGCCCTCCAGGCTTTCTTT. Translated, it gives CAISESRALQAFF.

The chain is built from TRBV20-1 and TRBJ2-5; 15 bases match TRBD2. This CDR3 region has 16 residues. Germline V CDR1 and CDR2: DFQATT, SNEGSKA (reference sequence). Trimming cost V 5 bases and J 3 bases; bases outside gene matches: 7. The CDR3 DNA reads as TGCAGTGCTTACGGACTAGCGGGGGGGCCAAAAGAGACCCAGTACTTC. The encoded protein is CSAYGLAGGPKETQYF.

A few counts support this clonotype. J is TRBJ2-2 and V is TRBV11-2; tentatively, D is TRBD1 (6 bases). The CDR3 runs 15 residues. V dropped 5 bases and J dropped 4 bases, with 14 bases sitting between them. From germline, CDR1 is SGHAT and CDR2 FQNNGV. CDR3 bases: TGTGCCAGCAGCGAGACGTGGGGGCGCACCGGGGAGCTGTTTTTT. This encodes CASSETWGRTGELFF.

The chain carries TRBV20-1 and TRBJ2-7; 7 nucleotides line up with TRBD2. The germline V gene encodes CDR1 DFQATT and CDR2 SNEGSKA (reference sequence). CDR3 length: 16 amino acids. V dropped 6 bases and J dropped 4; count of bases not matched to a gene: 18. The CDR3, as DNA: TGCAGTGCCGCGAAACCCAGCGGGGCCTCCCCTTACGAGCAGTACTTC. Its protein is CSAAKPSGASPYEQYF.

This clonotype has at least ten counts. The chain carries TRBV20-1 and TRBJ2-7; 7 nucleotides line up with TRBD2. Germline trimming cut 3 bases from V and 2 bases from J; bases unmatched to any gene: 13. The CDR3 is 16 amino acids. CDR1 and CDR2 from the germline V gene are DFQATT and SNEGSKA (reference sequence). Here the CDR3 reads CSARGTARESTYEQYF. Here the CDR3 DNA reads TGCAGTGCTAGGGGAACAGCGCGGGAGTCAACCTACGAGCAGTACTTC.

This clonotype was seen a single time. The V call is TRBV3-1, the J call TRBJ2-5; D might be TRBD1 or TRBD2, each matching 5 bases. Trimming pared 1 base from V and 5 bases from J, leaving 11 bases between. Germline V CDR1 and CDR2: LGHDT, YNNKEL (reference sequence). The CDR3 has 14 amino acids. CDR3 in amino acids: CASSQGRDPETQYF. The CDR3 DNA reads TGTGCCAGCAGCCAAGGCCGGGACCCGGAGACCCAGTACTTC.

J is TRBJ2-7 and V is TRBV6-2 or TRBV6-3, with D possibly matching TRBD1 (6 bases). V lost 5 bases and J 0 bases, leaving 14 bases between the germline ends. This CDR3 region has 15 residues. CDR1 and CDR2 from the germline V gene are MNHEY and SVGEGT. CDR3: CASSDQGQFSYEQYF. CDR3 coding DNA: TGTGCCAGCAGTGACCAAGGACAGTTCTCCTACGAGCAGTACTTC.

This clonotype was counted ten times or more. This chain connects TRBV10-2 to TRBJ2-7; 7 bases agree with TRBD2. Unmatched junction bases numbered 5, after V lost 3 bases and J lost 0 bases. CDR1 is WSHSY, CDR2 SAAADI, per germline. This CDR3 has 15 residues. The CDR3 region has the DNA TGCGCCAGCAGTGATCGTGGGAGGGCCTCCTACGAGCAGTACTTC. It specifies CASSDRGRASYEQYF.

This clonotype occurred many times. The rearrangement links TRBV3-1 to TRBJ2-1; 10 bases match TRBD2. The V gene's germline CDR1 is LGHDT and CDR2 YNNKEL (reference sequence). CDR3 length equals 17 residues. The ends lost 3 bases at V and 8 bases at J; junction bases unmatched: 13. The CDR3 DNA reads TGTGCCAGCAGCCATCTGACTCCCAGCGGGAGGGCCGATGAGCAGTTCTTC. Its translation is CASSHLTPSGRADEQFF.

This clonotype was seen many times. CDR3 protein: CATSAWLAADNEQFF. The DNA of the CDR3 is TGTGCCACCAGTGCGTGGCTAGCGGCGGACAATGAGCAGTTCTTC. The chain links TRBV24-1 to TRBJ2-1; 7 nucleotides align to TRBD2. This CDR3 has 15 residues. V lost 5 bases to trimming and J lost 5 bases; unmatched junction nucleotides: 8. Germline V lookup: CDR1 KGHDR, CDR2 SFDVKD.

V and J are TRBV14 and TRBJ2-7; D may be TRBD1 (6 bases). The CDR3 has 13 residues. Germline CDR1 is SGHDN and CDR2 is FVKESK. V gave up 8 bases and J gave up 3 bases, with 14 bases separating them. The CDR3: CASRTDSHYEQYF. The DNA of the CDR3 is TGTGCCAGCCGAACGGACAGCCACTACGAGCAGTACTTC.

The table lists this clonotype with a few counts. The chain couples TRBV6-1 to TRBJ2-1; weak D call: TRBD1 (6 bases). The V and J ends lost 3 bases and 6 bases respectively, with 21 bases between them. The V gene's germline CDR1 is MNHNS and CDR2 SASEGT. The CDR3 sequence is 17 residues long. The CDR3 protein is CASSEGLWAGVRNEQFF. DNA of the CDR3: TGTGCCAGCAGTGAGGGTCTATGGGCAGGGGTTCGCAATGAGCAGTTCTTC.

This clonotype was recorded a few times. The chain carries TRBV6-2 or TRBV6-3 and TRBJ2-7; D is perhaps TRBD1 (6 bases). In germline, CDR1 is MNHEY, CDR2 SVGEGT. The CDR3 is made up of 14 amino acids. Deletions cut 2 bases from V and 6 bases from J, with 14 bases between. Written as DNA, the CDR3 is TGTGCCAGCAGTTACCGTTGGGGGCTCCTCGAGCAGTACTTC. Translating it yields CASSYRWGLLEQYF.

The chain couples TRBV12-3 or TRBV12-4 to TRBJ2-1; D is unresolved. The V end lost 4 bases, the J end lost 8 bases, and 12 bases lay between the germline ends. This CDR3 contains 13 residues. CDR3 sequence (DNA): TGTGCCAGCAGTTCGCTTGAGGTCCATGAGCAGTTCTTC. It codes for CASSSLEVHEQFF.

This clonotype appeared a few times. V is TRBV12-3 or TRBV12-4 and J is TRBJ2-5; TRBD1 matches at 9 bases. CDR3 length: 15 amino acids. The junction had 8 bases not matched to a gene; V was cut back by 3 bases and J by 6 bases. The CDR3 sequence is CASSFGRGQGKTQYF. The CDR3 DNA sequence: TGTGCCAGCAGTTTCGGACGGGGACAGGGAAAGACCCAGTACTTC.

This clonotype was counted at least ten times. The V and J genes are TRBV20-1 and TRBJ2-1; 14 bases map to TRBD2. The V gene's germline CDR1 is DFQATT and CDR2 SNEGSKA (reference sequence). The CDR3 is made up of 14 amino acids. V shed 3 bases and J 8 bases; nucleotides not matched to a gene: 3. The CDR3 sequence is CSARGLAGADEQFF. The CDR3 DNA follows: TGCAGTGCTAGGGGACTAGCGGGAGCGGATGAGCAGTTCTTC.

This clonotype was detected ten times or more. This rearrangement joins TRBV12-3 or TRBV12-4 to TRBJ1-1; tentative D call: TRBD1 (5 bases). Trimming shortened V by 5 bases and J by 5 bases, and 12 bases separated the two germline ends. The CDR3 runs 13 residues. The CDR3 here is CASSDGGGTEAFF. For the CDR3, the DNA is TGTGCCAGCAGTGACGGGGGTGGAACTGAAGCTTTCTTT.

The gene calls are TRBV30 and TRBJ1-2; no reliable D call. This CDR3 is built from 11 residues. The germline gives CDR1 GTSNPN, CDR2 SVGIG (reference sequence). Between the trimmed V and J ends, which lost 8 bases and 4 bases, there was a span of 11 bases. CDR3 bases: TGTGCCCATCCGGCTGGCTATGGCTACACCTTC. It codes for CAHPAGYGYTF.

Comments on this clonotype: At one end, the junction sequence differs from germline, possibly due to a read error. CDR3: CATSRETGQSSYNEQLF. DNA for the CDR3: TGTGCCACCAGCAGAGAGACAGGTCAGAGCTCCTACAATGAGCAGCTCTTC. The chain combines TRBV15 with TRBJ2-1; maybe TRBD1 (6 bases). Germline V lookup: CDR1 LNHNV, CDR2 YYDKDF (reference sequence). The CDR3 totals 17 residues.

V and J are TRBV6-1 and TRBJ2-3, with 10 bases matching TRBD2. The CDR3 is made up of 14 amino acids. Germline V gene data show CDR1 as MNHNS and CDR2 as SASEGT. V shed 6 bases, J shed 2 bases, and the junction held 2 bases outside the gene matches. The CDR3 spells CASRLAGITDTQYF. In nucleotides, the CDR3 is TGTGCCAGCAGACTAGCGGGGATCACAGATACGCAGTATTTT.

This clonotype was seen more than once but under ten times. The chain uses TRBV6-2 or TRBV6-3 and TRBJ1-2, with 7 positions matching TRBD1. After removal of 6 bases from V and 6 bases from J, the junction contained 7 bases not matched to a gene. CDR3 size: 13 residues. Germline V gene sequence: CDR1 MNHEY, CDR2 SVGEGT. CDR3 sequence: CASSLGQWNGYTF. CDR3 DNA: TGTGCCAGCAGCCTGGGACAGTGGAATGGCTACACCTTC.

The sample holds a few counts of this clonotype. This chain uses TRBV5-6 with TRBJ1-1; D not resolved. The CDR3 consists of 14 residues. Germline CDR1 and CDR2: SGHDT and YYEEEE. Trimming took 4 bases from V and 1 from J, leaving 11 bases between them. The CDR3 DNA reads TGTGCCAGCAGCCCTGCTGGGAGGAACACTGAAGCTTTCTTT. Residues: CASSPAGRNTEAFF.

V usage is TRBV28 and J usage is TRBJ2-2; 7 bases line up with TRBD1. Trimming at V came to 6 bases and at J to 0 bases, leaving 4 bases not matched to a gene. This CDR3 contains 15 residues. Germline V gives CDR1 MDHEN, CDR2 SYDVKM. The CDR3 loop reads CASRGQGANTGELFF. CDR3 in DNA: TGTGCCAGCAGGGGGCAGGGGGCGAACACCGGGGAGCTGTTTTTT.

The gene calls are TRBV11-2 and TRBJ2-3; D is perhaps TRBD2 (5 bases). The CDR3 has 11 amino acids. V was pared by 7 bases and J by 6 bases, with 8 bases between. Germline CDR1 reads SGHAT; CDR2 reads FQNNGV. The CDR3 sequence is CASIRGDTQYF. The CDR3 DNA follows: TGTGCCAGCATCCGCGGGGATACGCAGTATTTT.

This clonotype has ten or more counts. The chain is built from TRBV29-1 and TRBJ2-2, with D possibly TRBD2 on 5 matching bases. The CDR3 has 11 residues. In germline, CDR1 is SQVTM, CDR2 ANQGSEA. V was cut by 7 bases and J by 5 bases, with 8 bases left in between. The CDR3 DNA reads TGCAGCGCCTCGGGGACCGGGGAGCTGTTTTTT. The encoded protein is CSASGTGELFF.

CDR3 DNA sequence: TGTGCCAGCAGTTTCTTAACCTTAGGGGAGACCCAGTACTTC. Encoded protein: CASSFLTLGETQYF. The gene calls are TRBV12-3 or TRBV12-4 and TRBJ2-5; D gene uncertain. With 3 bases removed from V and 5 bases from J, the gap between germline ends came to 13 bases. The CDR3 is 14 amino acids.

This clonotype occurred a few times. One junction end does not reproduce the germline sequence, and a read error may be involved. This chain links TRBV7-2 with TRBJ2-3; 7 nucleotides agree with TRBD2. Germline assignment: CDR1 SGHTA and CDR2 FQGNSA. CDR3 length equals 17 residues. CDR3: CASTLGRGGTSTDTQYF. The CDR3 coding sequence is TGTGCCAGCACCTTAGGGCGCGGGGGTACTAGCACAGATACGCAGTATTTT.